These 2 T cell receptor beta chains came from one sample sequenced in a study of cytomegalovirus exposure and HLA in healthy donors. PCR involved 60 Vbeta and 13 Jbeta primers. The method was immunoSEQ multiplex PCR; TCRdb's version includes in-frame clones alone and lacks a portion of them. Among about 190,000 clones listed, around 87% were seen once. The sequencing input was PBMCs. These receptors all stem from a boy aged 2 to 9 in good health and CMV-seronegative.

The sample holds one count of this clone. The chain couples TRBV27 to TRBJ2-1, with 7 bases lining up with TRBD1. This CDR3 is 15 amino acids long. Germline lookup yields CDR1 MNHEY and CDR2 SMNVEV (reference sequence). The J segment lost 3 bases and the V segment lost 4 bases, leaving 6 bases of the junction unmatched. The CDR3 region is CASSSGTVNYNEQFF. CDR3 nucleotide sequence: TGTGCCAGCAGTTCCGGGACAGTCAACTACAATGAGCAGTTCTTC.

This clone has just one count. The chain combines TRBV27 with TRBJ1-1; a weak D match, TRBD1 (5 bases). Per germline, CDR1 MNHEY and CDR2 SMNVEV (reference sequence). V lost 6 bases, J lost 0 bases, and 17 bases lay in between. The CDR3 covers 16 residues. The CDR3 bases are TGTGCCAGCAGCAACCTAAAGACAGCCATGAACACTGAAGCTTTCTTT. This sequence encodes CASSNLKTAMNTEAFF.